These 28 T cell receptor beta chains came from one sample sequenced in a study of cytomegalovirus exposure and HLA in healthy donors. Primers: 60 Vbeta forward and 13 Jbeta reverse. Clones were read by immunoSEQ multiplex PCR, and TCRdb kept only the in-frame ones, dropping some. Among some 65,000 clones listed, approximately 67% were seen once. Sequencing used PBMCs. Source of these receptors: a young man in good health and CMV-seronegative.

This clone came up once. V is TRBV4-2 and J is TRBJ1-5; 10 nucleotides line up with TRBD1. Germline CDR1 reads LGHNA; CDR2 reads YNFKEQ. J gave up 2 bases and V 3 bases, and 7 bases lay outside the gene matches. The CDR3 spans 17 residues. CDR3 DNA: TGTGCCAGCAGCCAGGAAGGGACAGGGGACCGCAATCAGCCCCAGCATTTT. It is translated as CASSQEGTGDRNQPQHF.

The rearrangement joins TRBV6-5 to TRBJ1-1, with 8 bases identical to TRBD1. Trimming at V came to 5 bases and at J to 5 bases, leaving 7 bases not matched to a gene. The CDR3 has 14 amino acids. Looked up from germline, CDR1 is MNHEY and CDR2 is SVGAGI. The CDR3 bases are TGTGCCAGCAGTAGGCAGGGGGCGAGGACTGAAGCTTTCTTT. As protein: CASSRQGARTEAFF.

This clone came up a few times. V gene TRBV5-4 combines with J gene TRBJ1-2; TRBD1 aligns across 8 bases. Losses at the gene ends were 4 bases for V and 4 bases for J; bases not matched to a gene: 9. Germline CDR1 reads SGHNT; CDR2 reads YYREEE (reference sequence). This CDR3 is 15 amino acids long. In nucleotides, the CDR3 is TGTGCCAGCAGCCTGACCGTAGGACAGGGCTATGGCTACACCTTC. It translates to CASSLTVGQGYGYTF.

The chain joins TRBV19 to TRBJ1-5; TRBD1 matches 7 bases. The germline gives CDR1 LNHDA, CDR2 SQIVND (reference sequence). The CDR3 has 14 amino acids. J lost 4 bases, V lost 3 bases, and 3 bases had no gene match. CDR3 region: CASSITGENQPQHF. CDR3 sequence (DNA): TGTGCCAGTAGTATCACAGGGGAAAATCAGCCCCAGCATTTT.

This chain links TRBV7-2 with TRBJ2-7; the match to TRBD2 covers 8 bases. Germline-derived CDR1 and CDR2 are SGHTA and FQGNSA. The ends lost 5 bases at V and 3 bases at J; junction bases unmatched: 3. This CDR3 comprises 13 residues. The CDR3: CASSPRGGYEQYF. CDR3 nucleotides: TGTGCCAGCAGCCCCCGGGGGGGCTACGAGCAGTACTTC.

The chain carries TRBV6-6 and TRBJ1-1; no firm D call. CDR3 length equals 13 residues. Germline CDR1 and CDR2: MNHNY and SVGAGI (reference sequence). Trimming shortened V by 7 bases and J by 3 bases, and 12 bases separated the two germline ends. The CDR3 coding sequence is TGTGCCAGCATCCTTCGGTTGGACACTGAAGCTTTCTTT. It codes for CASILRLDTEAFF.

Relative to its sample, this clone is medium-sized. The gene calls are TRBV14 and TRBJ2-7; 9 bases are shared with TRBD2. The germline V gene has CDR1 SGHDN and CDR2 FVKESK. The CDR3 runs 19 residues. With 0 bases clipped from V and 3 bases from J, the junction kept 15 bases outside the gene matches. DNA of the CDR3: TGTGCCAGCAGCCAAGACCCATCCTCGGCGGGACTAGCTGGCTACGAGCAGTACTTC. This gives the protein CASSQDPSSAGLAGYEQYF.

This rearrangement joins TRBV11-2 to TRBJ2-7; weak D call: TRBD2 (6 bases). Germline-derived CDR1 and CDR2 are SGHAT and FQNNGV. The CDR3 is 15 amino acids. V was trimmed by 3 bases and J by 2 bases, leaving 14 bases between them. CDR3 sequence (DNA): TGTGCCAGCAGCTTCGGCCGTGGGGAGGCCTACGAGCAGTACTTC. Its translation: CASSFGRGEAYEQYF.

Here the CDR3 reads CAIRDRDKGIQPQHF. The DNA of the CDR3 is TGTGCCATCAGGGATCGGGACAAGGGAATTCAGCCCCAGCATTTT. V gene TRBV10-3 combines with J gene TRBJ1-5; a possible D gene is TRBD1 (6 bases). The V and J ends lost 6 bases and 6 bases respectively, with 18 bases between them. The V gene's germline CDR1 is ENHRY and CDR2 SYGVKD. The CDR3 length is 15 residues.

The rearrangement links TRBV6-5 to TRBJ1-6; the match to TRBD1 covers 9 bases. The CDR3 spans 15 residues. The germline V gene has CDR1 MNHEY and CDR2 SVGAGI. V gave up 3 bases and J gave up 10 bases; unmatched junction bases: 7. The CDR3 spells CASSYGATGGSPLHF. The DNA of the CDR3 is TGTGCCAGCAGTTATGGGGCGACAGGGGGGTCACCCCTCCACTTT.

The chain is built from TRBV5-4 and TRBJ2-7; TRBD1 might be the D (6 bases). Trimming removed 5 bases from V and 2 bases from J, with 17 bases in between. Germline loops: CDR1 SGHNT, CDR2 YYREEE (reference sequence). CDR3 size: 15 residues. The CDR3 DNA reads as TGTGCCAGCAGGGGGGCTGGCGTGGACCCCTACGAGCAGTACTTC. This translates into CASRGAGVDPYEQYF.

The chain is built from TRBV7-2 and TRBJ2-5; 10 bases are a match to TRBD1. Germline V CDR1 and CDR2: SGHTA, FQGNSA. The CDR3 has 16 residues. The ends lost 5 bases at V and 5 bases at J; junction bases unmatched: 11. The CDR3 protein is CASSQRRGTGDETQYF. The CDR3 region has the DNA TGTGCCAGCAGCCAGAGACGAGGGACAGGGGACGAGACCCAGTACTTC.

The rearrangement uses TRBV6-5 and TRBJ2-7; D is perhaps TRBD2 (5 bases). Trimming pared 5 bases from V and 0 bases from J, leaving 5 bases between. The CDR3 loop spans 12 amino acids. The germline CDR1 and CDR2 sequences are MNHEY and SVGAGI. This chain's CDR3 is CASSGSSYEQYF. CDR3 nucleotide sequence: TGTGCCAGCAGTGGGAGCTCCTACGAGCAGTACTTC.

This clone appeared a few times. The gene calls are TRBV7-8 and TRBJ1-4; D is possibly TRBD1 (6 bases). The CDR3 extends over 15 amino acids. Germline CDR1 reads SGHVS; CDR2 reads FQNEAQ. Trimming left V 4 bases short and J 4 bases short, with 13 bases between. The CDR3 DNA is TGTGCCAGCAGCTACAAGGACAGACTTAATGAAAAACTGTTTTTT. This translates into CASSYKDRLNEKLFF. The full variable domain, its missing parts supplied by reference TRBV7-8 and TRBJ1-4, is GAGVSQSPRYKVAKRGQDVALRCDPISGHVSLFWYQQALGQGPEFLTYFQNEAQLDKSGLPSDRFFAERPEGSVSTLKIQRTQQEDSAVYLCASSYKDRLNEKLFFGSGTQLSVL.

Worth noting for this clone: The junction shows a germline mismatch at one end, possibly a read error. V gene TRBV5-1 combines with J gene TRBJ2-3; D is undetermined. The CDR3 totals 11 residues. The germline V gene encodes CDR1 SGHRS and CDR2 YFSETQ. The CDR3 protein is CASSSAETQYF. The CDR3 nucleotides read TGCGCCAGCAGCTCCGCAGAAACGCAGTATTTT.

The rearrangement joins TRBV7-9 to TRBJ2-5; TRBD2 matches 8 bases. There are 15 residues in the CDR3. Germline values: CDR1 SEHNR, CDR2 FQNEAQ (reference sequence). Trimming at V came to 5 bases and at J to 3 bases, leaving 8 bases not matched to a gene. CDR3 sequence (DNA): TGTGCCAGCAGCCCCCGGGGTAGCGGGGAAGAGACCCAGTACTTC. Translated: CASSPRGSGEETQYF.

This clone was detected only a few times. CDR3 in amino acids: CASRPSGDRQPQHF. The CDR3 DNA follows: TGTGCCAGCAGACCTTCAGGGGATCGTCAGCCCCAGCATTTT. The chain carries TRBV5-8 and TRBJ1-5; possible D gene TRBD1, 6 bases. Germline V gives CDR1 SGHTS, CDR2 YDEGEE. The CDR3 sequence is 14 residues long. Trimming pared 5 bases from V and 6 bases from J, leaving 15 bases between. Full variable domain (outside the CDR3, taken from reference TRBV5-8 and TRBJ1-5): EAGVTQSPTHLIKTRGQQATLRCSPISGHTSVYWYQQALGLGLQFLLWYDEGEERNRGNFPPRFSGRQFPNYSSELNVNALELEDSALYLCASRPSGDRQPQHFGDGTRLSIL.

This sequence joins TRBV5-1 and TRBJ2-7, with 8 bases identical to TRBD1. Germline assignment: CDR1 SGHRS and CDR2 YFSETQ. Unmatched junction bases numbered 8, after V lost 5 bases and J lost 4 bases. This CDR3 is built from 14 residues. The CDR3: CASSPQGGRYEQYF. DNA for the CDR3: TGCGCCAGCAGTCCACAGGGGGGAAGATACGAGCAGTACTTC. Variable domain in full (rest from reference TRBV5-1 and TRBJ2-7): KAGVTQTPRYLIKTRGQQVTLSCSPISGHRSVSWYQQTPGQGLQFLFEYFSETQRNKGNFPGRFSGRQFSNSRSEMNVSTLELGDSALYLCASSPQGGRYEQYFGPGTRLTVT.

The count of this clone is one. The chain joins TRBV29-1 to TRBJ2-5; TRBD1 agrees at 9 bases. There are 13 residues in the CDR3. In germline, CDR1 is SQVTM, CDR2 ANQGSEA. J was trimmed by 5 bases and V by 7 bases; bases with no gene match: 8. This chain's CDR3 is CSGIQGAGETQYF. CDR3 sequence (DNA): TGCAGCGGGATACAGGGGGCAGGTGAGACCCAGTACTTC.

The CDR3 DNA reads TGCGCCAGCAGCTTAATAGAAGACAGGGGACCTCAGTTCTTC. Amino acids: CASSLIEDRGPQFF. The rearrangement links TRBV5-1 to TRBJ2-1, with 8 bases aligning to TRBD1. Germline CDR1 is SGHRS and CDR2 is YFSETQ. CDR3 length equals 14 residues. With V trimmed by 2 bases and J by 13 bases, 11 bases remained unmatched.

A single count supports this clone. The genes are TRBV4-2 and TRBJ1-4; possible D gene TRBD1, 6 bases. In germline, CDR1 is LGHNA, CDR2 YNFKEQ. This CDR3 region has 15 residues. V was shortened by 4 bases and J by 5 bases, with 14 bases between the two germline ends. This CDR3 reads CASSPTRTVNEKLFF. The CDR3 DNA follows: TGTGCCAGCAGCCCAACCAGGACAGTAAATGAAAAACTGTTTTTT.

V is TRBV29-1 and J is TRBJ1-4; D unresolved. Germline assignment: CDR1 SQVTM and CDR2 ANQGSEA. The V gene lost 3 bases and the J gene lost 8 bases, with 7 bases spanning the gap. The CDR3 has 11 amino acids. CDR3 nucleotide sequence: TGCAGCGTTGAGAGCGGGGAAAAACTGTTTTTT. Its protein is CSVESGEKLFF. Variable domain in full (rest from reference TRBV29-1 and TRBJ1-4): SAVISQKPSRDICQRGTSLTIQCQVDSQVTMMFWYRQQPGQSLTLIATANQGSEATYESGFVIDKFPISRPNLTFSTLTVSNMSPEDSSIYLCSVESGEKLFFGSGTQLSVL.

The chain has TRBV15 and TRBJ1-5; possibly TRBD1 for D (5 bases). This CDR3 comprises 15 residues. The germline V gene encodes CDR1 LNHNV and CDR2 YYDKDF (reference sequence). The ends were cut back, 0 bases at V and 7 bases at J, with 13 bases in the middle. This chain's CDR3 is CATSRDRVINQPQHF. In nucleotides, the CDR3 is TGTGCCACCAGCAGAGACAGGGTAATAAACCAGCCCCAGCATTTT.

This chain uses TRBV30 with TRBJ2-7, with D tentatively TRBD2 (6 bases). The germline V and J ends were trimmed by 8 bases and 0 bases, with 11 bases remaining between them. The CDR3 extends over 12 amino acids. From germline, CDR1 is GTSNPN and CDR2 SVGIG (reference sequence). The CDR3 nucleotides are TGTGCCCGGGGGACGGGCTCCTACGAGCAGTACTTC. The encoded protein is CARGTGSYEQYF.

This clone showed up just a few times. The V and J genes are TRBV7-8 and TRBJ2-7; D may be TRBD1 (6 bases). V was cut by 1 base and J by 3 bases, with 16 bases left in between. CDR3 length: 16 residues. Germline CDR1 and CDR2: SGHVS and FQNEAQ. The CDR3 nucleotides read TGTGCCAGCAGCTTAGGAGACCGGGACACTTTCTACGAGCAGTACTTC. Residues: CASSLGDRDTFYEQYF.

This clone was recorded once. CDR3 amino acids: CASSRTAGPRGETQYF. The CDR3 region has the DNA TGTGCCAGCAGCCGTACCGCGGGGCCGAGGGGAGAGACCCAGTACTTC. The rearrangement links TRBV5-5 to TRBJ2-5; a possible D gene is TRBD2 (6 bases). Germline V lookup: CDR1 SGHKS, CDR2 YYEKEE (reference sequence). The V gene lost 4 bases and the J gene lost 4 bases, with 20 bases spanning the gap. CDR3 length: 16 amino acids.

In this sample, this clone turned up a few times. The chain combines TRBV6-1 with TRBJ1-2; no reliable D call. Trimming shortened V by 0 bases and J by 4 bases, and 6 bases separated the two germline ends. CDR3 length: 13 residues. CDR1 is MNHNS, CDR2 SASEGT, per germline. In DNA form, the CDR3 reads TGTGCCAGCAGTGAAGCGGGCAGCTATGGCTACACCTTC. This encodes CASSEAGSYGYTF.

The chain joins TRBV6-5 to TRBJ2-7, with D tentatively TRBD2 (6 bases). Germline CDR1 and CDR2: MNHEY and SVGAGI. Trimming stripped 8 bases from V and 0 bases from J, with 11 bases between. The CDR3 runs to 13 residues. CDR3 bases: TGTGCCAGCCGAGGGAGGCCCTCCTACGAGCAGTACTTC. Translating it yields CASRGRPSYEQYF.